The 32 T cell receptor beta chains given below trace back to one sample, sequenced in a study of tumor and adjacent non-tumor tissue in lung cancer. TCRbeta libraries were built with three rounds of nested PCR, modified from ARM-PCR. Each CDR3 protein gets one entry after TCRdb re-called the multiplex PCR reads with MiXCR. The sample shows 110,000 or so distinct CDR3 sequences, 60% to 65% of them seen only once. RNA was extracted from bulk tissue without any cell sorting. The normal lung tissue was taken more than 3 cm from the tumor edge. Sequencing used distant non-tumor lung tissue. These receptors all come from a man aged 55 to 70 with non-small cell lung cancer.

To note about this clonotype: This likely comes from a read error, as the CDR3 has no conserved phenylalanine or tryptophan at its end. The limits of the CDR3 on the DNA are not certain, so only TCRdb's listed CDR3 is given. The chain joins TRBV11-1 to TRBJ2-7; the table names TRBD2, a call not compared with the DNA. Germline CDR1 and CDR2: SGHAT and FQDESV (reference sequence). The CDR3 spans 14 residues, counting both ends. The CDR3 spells CASSLAGTTYEHYL.

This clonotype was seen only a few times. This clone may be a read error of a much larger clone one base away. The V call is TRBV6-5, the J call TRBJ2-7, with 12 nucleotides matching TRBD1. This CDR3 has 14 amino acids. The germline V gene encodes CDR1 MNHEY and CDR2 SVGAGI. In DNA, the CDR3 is TGTGTCAGCAGTTACGGGACAGGGGGCAACGAGCAGTACTTC. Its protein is CVSSYGTGGNEQYF.

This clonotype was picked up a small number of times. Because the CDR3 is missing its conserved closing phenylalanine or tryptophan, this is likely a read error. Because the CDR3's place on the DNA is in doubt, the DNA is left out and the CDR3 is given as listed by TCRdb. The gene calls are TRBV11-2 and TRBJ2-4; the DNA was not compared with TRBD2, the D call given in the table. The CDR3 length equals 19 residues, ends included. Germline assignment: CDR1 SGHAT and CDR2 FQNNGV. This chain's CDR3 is CASSEEGTSGALSKNIQCL.

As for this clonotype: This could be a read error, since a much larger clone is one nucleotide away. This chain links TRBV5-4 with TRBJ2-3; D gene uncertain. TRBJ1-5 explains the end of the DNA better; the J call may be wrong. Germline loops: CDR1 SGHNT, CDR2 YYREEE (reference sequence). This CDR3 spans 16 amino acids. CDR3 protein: CASSPPGLAGGDTQHF. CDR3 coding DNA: TGTGCCAGCAGCCCCCCCGGACTAGCGGGAGGAGATACGCAGCATTTT.

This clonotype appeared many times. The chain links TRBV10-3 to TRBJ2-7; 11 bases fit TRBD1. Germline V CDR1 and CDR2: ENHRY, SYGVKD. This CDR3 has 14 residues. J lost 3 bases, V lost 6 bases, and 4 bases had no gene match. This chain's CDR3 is CAISEGQGGYEQYF. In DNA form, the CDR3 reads TGTGCCATCAGCGAGGGACAGGGGGGCTACGAGCAGTACTTC.

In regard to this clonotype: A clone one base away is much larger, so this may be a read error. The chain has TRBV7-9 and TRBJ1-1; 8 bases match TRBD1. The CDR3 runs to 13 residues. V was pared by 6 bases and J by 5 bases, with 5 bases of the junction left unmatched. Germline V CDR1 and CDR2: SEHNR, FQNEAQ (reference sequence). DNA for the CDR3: TGTGCCAGCAGACCGGGGACAGGAACTGAAGCTTTCTTT. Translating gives CASRPGTGTEAFF.

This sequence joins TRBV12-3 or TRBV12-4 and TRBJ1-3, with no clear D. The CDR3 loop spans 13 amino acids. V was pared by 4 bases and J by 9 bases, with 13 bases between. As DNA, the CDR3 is TGTGCCAGCAGTTCCGCGGCTGGATGCACCATATATTTT. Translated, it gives CASSSAAGCTIYF.

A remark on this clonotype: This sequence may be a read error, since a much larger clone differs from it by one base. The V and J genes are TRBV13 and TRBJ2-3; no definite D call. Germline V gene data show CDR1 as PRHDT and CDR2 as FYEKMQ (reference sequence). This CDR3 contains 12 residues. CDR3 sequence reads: CPSSFSSDTQYF. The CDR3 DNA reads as TGTCCCAGCAGCTTTTCATCAGATACGCAGTATTTT.

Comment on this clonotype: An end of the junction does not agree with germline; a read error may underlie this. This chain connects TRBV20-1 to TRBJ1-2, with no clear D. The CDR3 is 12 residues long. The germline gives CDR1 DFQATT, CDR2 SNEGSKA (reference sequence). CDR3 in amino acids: CSTVHPGYGYTF. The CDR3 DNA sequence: TGTAGTACGGTACACCCTGGGTATGGCTACACCTTC.

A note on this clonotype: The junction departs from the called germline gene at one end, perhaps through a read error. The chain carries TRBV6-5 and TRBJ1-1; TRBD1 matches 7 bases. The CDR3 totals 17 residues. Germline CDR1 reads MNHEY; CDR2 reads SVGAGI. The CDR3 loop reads CTSSYLTGTVKNTEAFF. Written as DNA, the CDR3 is TGTACCAGCAGTTACTTAACCGGGACAGTTAAGAACACTGAAGCTTTCTTT.

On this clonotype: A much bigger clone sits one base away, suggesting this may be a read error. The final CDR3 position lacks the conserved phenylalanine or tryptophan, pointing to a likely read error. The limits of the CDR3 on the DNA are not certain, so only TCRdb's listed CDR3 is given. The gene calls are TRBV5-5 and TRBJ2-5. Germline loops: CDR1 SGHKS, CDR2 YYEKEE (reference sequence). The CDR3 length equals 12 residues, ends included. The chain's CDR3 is CASSLPSETSYS.

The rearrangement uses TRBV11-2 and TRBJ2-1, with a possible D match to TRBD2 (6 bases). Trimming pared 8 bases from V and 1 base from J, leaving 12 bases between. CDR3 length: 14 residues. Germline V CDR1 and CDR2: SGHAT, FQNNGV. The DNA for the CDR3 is TGTGCCAGCGCTCAAGCGGGTTCCTACAATGAGCAGTTCTTC. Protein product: CASAQAGSYNEQFF.

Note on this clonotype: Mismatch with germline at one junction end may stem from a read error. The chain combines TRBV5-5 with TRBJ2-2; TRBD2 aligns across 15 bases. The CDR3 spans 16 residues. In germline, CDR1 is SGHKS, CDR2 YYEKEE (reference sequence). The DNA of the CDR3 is TGTGCAGGCACCGGACTAGCGGGAGGGCCCACCGGGGAGCTATTTTTT. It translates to CAGTGLAGGPTGELFF. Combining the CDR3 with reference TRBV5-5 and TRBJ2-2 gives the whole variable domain DAGVTQSPTHLIKTRGQQVTLRCSPISGHKSVSWYQQVLGQGPQFIFQYYEKEERGRGNFPDRFSARQFPNYSSELNVNALLLGDSALYLCAGTGLAGGPTGELFFGEGSRLTVL.

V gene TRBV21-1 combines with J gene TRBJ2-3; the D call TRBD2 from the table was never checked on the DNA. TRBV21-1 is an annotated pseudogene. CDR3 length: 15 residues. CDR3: CASSKDARESDTQYF. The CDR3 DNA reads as TGTGCCAGCAGCAAAGACGCGCGGGAGTCAGATACGCAGTATTTT.

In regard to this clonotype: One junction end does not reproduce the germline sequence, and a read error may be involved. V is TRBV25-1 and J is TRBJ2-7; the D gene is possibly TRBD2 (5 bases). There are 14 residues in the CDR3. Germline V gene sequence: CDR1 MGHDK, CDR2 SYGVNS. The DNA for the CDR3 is TGTGCCAGGAGTGGTAAGGCGGGTACCTACGAGCAGTACTTC. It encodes CARSGKAGTYEQYF.

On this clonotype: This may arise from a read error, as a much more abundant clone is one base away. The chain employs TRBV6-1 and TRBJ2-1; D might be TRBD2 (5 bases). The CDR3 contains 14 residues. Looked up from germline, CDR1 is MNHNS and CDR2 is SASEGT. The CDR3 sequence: CVSRRQLGDNEQFF. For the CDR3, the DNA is TGTGTCAGCAGGAGGCAATTGGGAGACAATGAGCAGTTCTTC.

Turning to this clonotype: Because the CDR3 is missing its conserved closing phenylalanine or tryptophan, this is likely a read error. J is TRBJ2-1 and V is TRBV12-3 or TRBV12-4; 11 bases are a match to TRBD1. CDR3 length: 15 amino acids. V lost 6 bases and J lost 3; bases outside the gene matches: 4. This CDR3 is CASRRGTGGYNEQFL. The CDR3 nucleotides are TGTGCCAGCAGAAGGGGGACAGGGGGCTACAATGAGCAGTTCCTC.

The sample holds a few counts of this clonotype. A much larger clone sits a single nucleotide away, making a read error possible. The CDR3 here is CASNSDSNRNTIYF. The DNA for the CDR3 is TGTGCCAGCAATTCGGACAGTAACAGAAACACCATATATTTT. This chain links TRBV12-3 or TRBV12-4 with TRBJ1-3; possibly TRBD1 for D (6 bases). The germline V and J ends were trimmed by 7 bases and 5 bases, with 15 bases remaining between them. The CDR3 extends over 14 amino acids.

The CDR3 protein is CVISLDGTDTQYF. In nucleotides, the CDR3 is TGTGTCATCAGCTTAGACGGTACAGATACGCAGTATTTT. V is TRBV11-3 and J is TRBJ2-3; D unclear. Looked up from germline, CDR1 is SGHNT and CDR2 is YENEEA. The CDR3 is 13 amino acids.

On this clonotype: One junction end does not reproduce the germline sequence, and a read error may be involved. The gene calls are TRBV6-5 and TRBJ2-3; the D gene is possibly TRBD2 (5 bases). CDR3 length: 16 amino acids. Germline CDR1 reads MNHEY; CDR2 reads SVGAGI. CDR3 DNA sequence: TGTGCTAGCAGTTACCACGGTAGCTCTAGCATAGATACGCAGTATTTT. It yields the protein CASSYHGSSSIDTQYF.

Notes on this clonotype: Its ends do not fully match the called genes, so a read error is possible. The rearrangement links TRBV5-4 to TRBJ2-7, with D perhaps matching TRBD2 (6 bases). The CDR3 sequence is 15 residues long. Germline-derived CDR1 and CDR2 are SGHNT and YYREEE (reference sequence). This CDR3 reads CTSSLYVIGTYVQYF. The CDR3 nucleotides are TGTACCAGCAGCTTATACGTGATCGGGACTTACGTGCAGTACTTC.

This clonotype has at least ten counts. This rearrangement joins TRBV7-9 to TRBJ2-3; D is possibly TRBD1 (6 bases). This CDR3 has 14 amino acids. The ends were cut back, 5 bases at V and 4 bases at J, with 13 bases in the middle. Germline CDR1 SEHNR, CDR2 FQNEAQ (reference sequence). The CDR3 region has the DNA TGTGCCAGCAGCAAGACGGACAGATCAGATACGCAGTATTTT. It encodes CASSKTDRSDTQYF.

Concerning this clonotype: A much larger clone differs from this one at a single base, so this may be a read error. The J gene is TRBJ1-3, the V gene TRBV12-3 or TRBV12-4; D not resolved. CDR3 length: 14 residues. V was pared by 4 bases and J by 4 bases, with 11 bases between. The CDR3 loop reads CASSCSPTGNTIYF. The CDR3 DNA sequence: TGTGCCAGCAGTTGTAGCCCGACAGGAAACACCATATATTTT.

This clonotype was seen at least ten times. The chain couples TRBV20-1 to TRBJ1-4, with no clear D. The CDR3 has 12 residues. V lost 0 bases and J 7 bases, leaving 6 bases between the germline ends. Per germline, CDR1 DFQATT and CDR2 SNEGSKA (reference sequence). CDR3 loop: CSARDGLEKLFF. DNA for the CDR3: TGCAGTGCTAGAGATGGGCTTGAAAAACTGTTTTTT.

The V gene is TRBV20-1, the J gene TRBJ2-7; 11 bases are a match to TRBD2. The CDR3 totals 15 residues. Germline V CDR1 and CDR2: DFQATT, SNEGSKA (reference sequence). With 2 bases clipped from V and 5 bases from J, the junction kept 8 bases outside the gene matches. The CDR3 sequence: CSARTTGLAAHEQYF. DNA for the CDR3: TGCAGTGCTAGAACAACGGGACTAGCGGCCCACGAGCAGTACTTC.

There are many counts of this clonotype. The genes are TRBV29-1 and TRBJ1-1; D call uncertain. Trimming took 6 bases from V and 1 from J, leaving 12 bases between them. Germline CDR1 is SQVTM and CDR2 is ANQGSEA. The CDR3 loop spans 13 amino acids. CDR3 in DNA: TGCAGCGTAAGGCTCGGGGAGAACACTGAAGCTTTCTTT. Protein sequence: CSVRLGENTEAFF.

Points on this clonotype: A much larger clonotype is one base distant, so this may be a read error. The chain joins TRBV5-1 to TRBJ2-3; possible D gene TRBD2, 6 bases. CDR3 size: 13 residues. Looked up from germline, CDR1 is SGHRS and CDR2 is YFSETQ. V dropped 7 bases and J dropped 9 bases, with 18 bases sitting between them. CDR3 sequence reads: CASSRDGSETQYF. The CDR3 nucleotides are TGCGCCAGCTCGCGGGATGGAAGTGAGACGCAGTATTTT.

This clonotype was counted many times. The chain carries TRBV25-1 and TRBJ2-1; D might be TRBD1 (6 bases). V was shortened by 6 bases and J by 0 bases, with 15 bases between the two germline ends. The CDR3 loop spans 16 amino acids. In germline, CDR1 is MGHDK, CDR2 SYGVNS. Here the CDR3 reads CASSRHGTPSYNEQFF. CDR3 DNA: TGTGCCAGCAGCAGACACGGGACACCCTCCTACAATGAGCAGTTCTTC.

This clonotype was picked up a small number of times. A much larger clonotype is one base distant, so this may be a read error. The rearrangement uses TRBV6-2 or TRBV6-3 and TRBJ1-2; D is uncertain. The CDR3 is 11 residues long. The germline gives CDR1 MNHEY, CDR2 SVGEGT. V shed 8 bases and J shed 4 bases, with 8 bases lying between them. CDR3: CASHNFYGYTF. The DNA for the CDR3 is TGTGCCAGCCACAATTTCTATGGCTACACCTTC.

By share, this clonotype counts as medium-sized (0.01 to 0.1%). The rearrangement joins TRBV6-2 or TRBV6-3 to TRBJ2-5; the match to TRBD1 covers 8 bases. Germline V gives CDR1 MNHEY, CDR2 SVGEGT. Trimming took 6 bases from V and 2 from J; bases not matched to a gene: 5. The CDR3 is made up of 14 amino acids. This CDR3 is CASRIQGGQETQYF. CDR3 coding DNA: TGTGCCAGCAGGATACAGGGGGGTCAAGAGACCCAGTACTTC.

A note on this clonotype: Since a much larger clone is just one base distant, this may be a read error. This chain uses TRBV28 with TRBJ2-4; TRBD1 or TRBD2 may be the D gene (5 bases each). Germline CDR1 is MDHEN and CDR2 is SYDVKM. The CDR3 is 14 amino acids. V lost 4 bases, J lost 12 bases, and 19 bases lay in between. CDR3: CASSSSGAVGTQYF. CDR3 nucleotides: TGTGCCAGCAGTTCCTCCGGGGCTGTCGGCACTCAGTACTTC.

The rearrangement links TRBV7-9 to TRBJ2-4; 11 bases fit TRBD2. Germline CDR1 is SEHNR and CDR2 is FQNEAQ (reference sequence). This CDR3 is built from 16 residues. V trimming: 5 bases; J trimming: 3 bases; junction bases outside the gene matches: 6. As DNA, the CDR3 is TGTGCCAGCAGCACAGGGACTAGCGGAAACAAAAACATTCAGTACTTC. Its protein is CASSTGTSGNKNIQYF.